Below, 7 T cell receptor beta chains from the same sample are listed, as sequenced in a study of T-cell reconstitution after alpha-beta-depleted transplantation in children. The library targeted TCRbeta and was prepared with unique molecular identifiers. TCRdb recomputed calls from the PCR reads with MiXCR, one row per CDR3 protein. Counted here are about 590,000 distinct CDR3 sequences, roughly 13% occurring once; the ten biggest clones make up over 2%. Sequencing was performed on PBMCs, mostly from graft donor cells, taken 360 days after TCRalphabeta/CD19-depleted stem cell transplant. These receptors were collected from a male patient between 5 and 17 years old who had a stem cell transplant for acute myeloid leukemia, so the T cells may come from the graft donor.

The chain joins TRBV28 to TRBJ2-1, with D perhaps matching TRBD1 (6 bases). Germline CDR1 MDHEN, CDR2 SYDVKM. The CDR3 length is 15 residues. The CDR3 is CAGPMRGSSYNEQFF. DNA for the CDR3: TGTGCGGGCCCTATGAGGGGGTCCTCCTACAATGAGCAGTTCTTC.

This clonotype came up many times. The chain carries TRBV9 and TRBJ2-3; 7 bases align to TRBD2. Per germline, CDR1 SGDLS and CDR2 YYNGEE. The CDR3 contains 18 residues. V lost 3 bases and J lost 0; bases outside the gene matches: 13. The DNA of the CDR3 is TGTGCCAGCAGCGCCGATTTGGGGCTAGCGGCTAGCACAGATACGCAGTATTTT. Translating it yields CASSADLGLAASTDTQYF. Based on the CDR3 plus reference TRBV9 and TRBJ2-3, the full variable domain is DSGVTQTPKHLITATGQRVTLRCSPRSGDLSVYWYQQSLDQGLQFLIQYYNGEERAKGNILERFSAQQFPDLHSELNLSSLELGDSALYFCASSADLGLAASTDTQYFGPGTRLTVL.

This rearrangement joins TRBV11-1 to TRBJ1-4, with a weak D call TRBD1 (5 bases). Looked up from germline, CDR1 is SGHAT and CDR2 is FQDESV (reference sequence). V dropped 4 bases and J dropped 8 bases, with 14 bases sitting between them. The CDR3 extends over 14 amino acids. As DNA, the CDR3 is TGTGCCAGCAGCTGGGGCCGGAGCTCCGAAAAACTGTTTTTT. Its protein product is CASSWGRSSEKLFF.

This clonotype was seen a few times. The CDR3 coding sequence is TGCAGCGCTGTCCGGGAGGTCACCTACGAGCAGTACTTC. It translates to CSAVREVTYEQYF. The V call is TRBV29-1, the J call TRBJ2-7; 7 bases line up with TRBD2. The CDR3 totals 13 residues. The V gene end was trimmed by 7 bases and the J gene end by 2 bases; junction bases not matched to a gene: 8. The V gene's germline CDR1 is SQVTM and CDR2 ANQGSEA.

CDR3: CASSSASGKRNEQFF. The DNA of the CDR3 is TGTGCCAGCAGCTCTGCTAGCGGGAAGCGGAATGAGCAGTTCTTC. The chain has TRBV7-9 and TRBJ2-1; 9 positions agree with TRBD2. V trimming: 4 bases; J trimming: 7 bases; junction bases outside the gene matches: 8. This CDR3 has 15 amino acids. CDR1 is SEHNR and CDR2 is FQNEAQ in the germline V gene (reference sequence).

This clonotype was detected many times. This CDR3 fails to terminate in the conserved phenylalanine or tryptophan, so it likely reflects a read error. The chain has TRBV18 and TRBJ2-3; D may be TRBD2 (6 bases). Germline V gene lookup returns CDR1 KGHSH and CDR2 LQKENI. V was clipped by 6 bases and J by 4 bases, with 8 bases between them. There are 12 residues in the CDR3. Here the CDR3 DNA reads TGTGCCAGCTCTCGGGAGCCAGATACGCAGTATTCT. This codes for CASSREPDTQYS.

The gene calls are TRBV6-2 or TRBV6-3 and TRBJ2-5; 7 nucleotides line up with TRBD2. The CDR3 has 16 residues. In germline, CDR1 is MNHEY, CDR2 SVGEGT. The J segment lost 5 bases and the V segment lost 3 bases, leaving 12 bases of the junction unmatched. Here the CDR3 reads CASSYSTSTSGETQYF. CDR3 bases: TGTGCCAGCAGTTATTCGACTAGCACGAGCGGTGAGACCCAGTACTTC.